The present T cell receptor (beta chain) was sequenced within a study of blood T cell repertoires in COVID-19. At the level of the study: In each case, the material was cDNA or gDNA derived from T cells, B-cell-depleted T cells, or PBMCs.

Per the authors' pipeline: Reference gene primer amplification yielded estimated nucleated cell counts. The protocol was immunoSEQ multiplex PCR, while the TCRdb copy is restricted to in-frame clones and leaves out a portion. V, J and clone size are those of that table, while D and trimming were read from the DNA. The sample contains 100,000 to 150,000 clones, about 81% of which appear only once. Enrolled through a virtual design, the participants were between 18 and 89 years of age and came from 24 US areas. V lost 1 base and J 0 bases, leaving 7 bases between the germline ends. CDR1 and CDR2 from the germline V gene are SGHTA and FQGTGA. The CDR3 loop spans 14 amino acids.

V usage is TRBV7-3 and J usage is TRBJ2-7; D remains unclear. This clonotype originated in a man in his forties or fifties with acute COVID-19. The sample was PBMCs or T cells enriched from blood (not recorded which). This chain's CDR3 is CASSLSGNSYEQYF. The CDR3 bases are TGTGCCAGCAGCTTAAGCGGAAACTCCTACGAGCAGTACTTC.